The clone carrying this TCR beta chain was counted between two and nine times. These data belong to a study of T cell repertoires in cytomegalovirus infection. For the study at large: Public TCR beta signature analysis indicated the presence of both CMV infection and matching HLA type.

TCRdb re-analysed the reads in MiXCR, keeping a single row per CDR3 protein. The data hold some 440,000 distinct CDR3 sequences, with approximately 32% observed a single time. Germline-derived CDR1 and CDR2 are LNHDA and SQIVND (reference sequence). CDR3 size: 17 residues. V was clipped by 2 bases and J by 3 bases, with 17 bases between them. The chain couples TRBV19 to TRBJ2-1; D might be TRBD1 (5 bases). Sequencing was carried out using PBMCs. The sequence was obtained from a human donor in good health (CMV status not recorded). Some clones in this sample may be carry-over from other donors' samples. The CDR3: CASSISQGKARYNEQFF. CDR3 DNA sequence: TGTGCCAGTAGTATAAGTCAGGGTAAAGCTCGCTACAATGAGCAGTTCTTC. The variable domain in full, with the rest retrieved from reference TRBV19 and TRBJ2-1, is DGGITQSPKYLFRKEGQNVTLSCEQNLNHDAMYWYRQDPGQGLRLIYYSQIVNDFQKGDIAEGYSVSREKKESFPLTVTSAQKNPTAFYLCASSISQGKARYNEQFFGPGTRLTVL.